These 30 T cell receptor beta chains share one sample of origin, sequenced in a study of neurological immune-mediated disorders. Noted time point: longitudinal time-point 2. TCRdb analysed the 5' RACE reads with MiXCR anew, one entry per CDR3 protein. This table has approximately 80,000 distinct CDR3 sequences, almost 6% appearing once. What was sequenced was PBMCs. The receptors stem from an older woman with multiple sclerosis.

This clonotype was detected a few times. This sequence joins TRBV19 and TRBJ2-3; 10 bases fit TRBD1. V trimming: 5 bases; J trimming: 4 bases; junction bases outside the gene matches: 9. The CDR3 runs 16 residues. Looked up from germline, CDR1 is LNHDA and CDR2 is SQIVND (reference sequence). CDR3 DNA sequence: TGTGCCAGTAGTCCAAGACAGGGGGCATTGGCAGATACGCAGTATTTT. Its protein is CASSPRQGALADTQYF. The variable domain in full, completed from reference TRBV19 and TRBJ2-3, reads DGGITQSPKYLFRKEGQNVTLSCEQNLNHDAMYWYRQDPGQGLRLIYYSQIVNDFQKGDIAEGYSVSREKKESFPLTVTSAQKNPTAFYLCASSPRQGALADTQYFGPGTRLTVL.

This clonotype was found many times. V and J are TRBV12-3 or TRBV12-4 and TRBJ2-2; possibly TRBD1 or TRBD2 for D (6 bases each). This CDR3 spans 13 amino acids. V shed 7 bases and J shed 5 bases, with 11 bases lying between them. CDR3 region: CASIGGGTGELFF. The CDR3 DNA follows: TGTGCCAGCATAGGAGGGGGGACCGGGGAGCTGTTTTTT.

This clonotype was detected a few times. The chain joins TRBV6-5 to TRBJ1-1; D is undetermined. The CDR3 is 15 residues long. Germline V gene lookup returns CDR1 MNHEY and CDR2 SVGAGI. The V end was cut by 7 bases, the J end by 1 base, with 16 bases between. Here the CDR3 reads CASNPVGPRNTEAFF. Written as DNA, the CDR3 is TGTGCCAGCAACCCTGTAGGCCCCCGGAACACTGAAGCTTTCTTT.

The rearrangement joins TRBV19 to TRBJ1-1; 8 positions match TRBD1. V trimming: 9 bases; J trimming: 5 bases; junction bases outside the gene matches: 8. The CDR3 contains 13 residues. Germline loops: CDR1 LNHDA, CDR2 SQIVND (reference sequence). The CDR3 sequence: CASGKDRVTEAFF. As DNA, the CDR3 is TGTGCCAGCGGAAAGGACAGGGTAACTGAAGCTTTCTTT.

There are many counts of this clonotype. This chain links TRBV15 with TRBJ2-2; maybe TRBD2 (5 bases). Trimming took 6 bases from V and 1 from J, leaving 15 bases between them. The CDR3 is 16 residues long. The V gene's germline CDR1 is LNHNV and CDR2 YYDKDF (reference sequence). The CDR3 DNA reads as TGTGCCACCAGTTATACGGGGAAGGGGAACACCGGGGAGCTGTTTTTT. This sequence encodes CATSYTGKGNTGELFF.

This clonotype was detected ten times or more. The chain couples TRBV12-3 or TRBV12-4 to TRBJ2-3, with D perhaps assigned TRBD1 or TRBD2 (5 bases each). V was trimmed by 7 bases and J by 5 bases, leaving 13 bases between them. This CDR3 contains 13 residues. The CDR3 spells CASTLRGKDTQYF. In DNA form, the CDR3 reads TGTGCCAGCACTCTGAGGGGTAAAGATACGCAGTATTTT.

This clonotype came up many times. This chain joins TRBV7-9 and TRBJ2-7; D unclear. The V end lost 4 bases, the J end lost 4 bases, and 14 bases lay between the germline ends. Germline V gives CDR1 SEHNR, CDR2 FQNEAQ (reference sequence). The CDR3 has 14 residues. CDR3 protein: CASSSTLNPYEQYF. The CDR3 bases are TGTGCCAGCAGCTCGACCTTGAATCCTTACGAGCAGTACTTC.

Many counts were recorded for this clonotype. V gene TRBV5-1 combines with J gene TRBJ2-7; D is undetermined. Trimming cost V 2 bases and J 0 bases, with 18 bases left between them. CDR1 is SGHRS, CDR2 YFSETQ, per germline. CDR3 length: 17 amino acids. The CDR3 DNA reads as TGCGCCAGCAGCTTACCGCCTCTGAGACCTGACTCCTACGAGCAGTACTTC. Translation gives CASSLPPLRPDSYEQYF.

This clonotype was seen at least ten times. The chain has TRBV7-8 and TRBJ1-2; D may be TRBD1 (5 bases). The CDR3 consists of 19 residues. V was pared by 4 bases and J by 2 bases, with 26 bases between. Germline CDR1 SGHVS, CDR2 FQNEAQ. The CDR3 DNA follows: TGTGCCAGCAGCTCCAGCTCAACCGGGACCCCCGGAAGGAACTATGGCTACACCTTC. Its protein is CASSSSSTGTPGRNYGYTF.

This clonotype was seen ten or more times. This chain connects TRBV9 to TRBJ2-7; 11 bases fit TRBD1. Trimming cost V 0 bases and J 3 bases; bases outside gene matches: 2. The CDR3 is made up of 15 amino acids. Germline lookup yields CDR1 SGDLS and CDR2 YYNGEE. DNA for the CDR3: TGTGCCAGCAGCGTAGCGGGACAGGGGGGCTACGAGCAGTACTTC. Translated: CASSVAGQGGYEQYF.

This clonotype was seen many times. This sequence joins TRBV29-1 and TRBJ1-1; 7 bases map to TRBD1. The CDR3 consists of 14 residues. CDR1 is SQVTM and CDR2 is ANQGSEA in the germline V gene. Germline trimming cut 7 bases from V and 1 base from J; bases unmatched to any gene: 9. The CDR3 region is CSAASTGTNTEAFF. The CDR3 DNA is TGCAGCGCTGCCTCGACAGGGACGAACACTGAAGCTTTCTTT.

This clonotype was observed many times. This chain links TRBV5-1 with TRBJ2-7, with D perhaps TRBD1 (5 bases). The germline V gene encodes CDR1 SGHRS and CDR2 YFSETQ. The CDR3 consists of 14 residues. Trimming removed 6 bases at V and 2 bases at J, with 15 bases between. In DNA form, the CDR3 reads TGCGCCAGCACCCTGACAGCCGATGCCTACGAGCAGTACTTC. Protein: CASTLTADAYEQYF.

This clonotype was counted ten times or more. The chain has TRBV9 and TRBJ2-1; TRBD2 matches at 13 bases. Unmatched junction bases numbered 10, after V lost 4 bases and J lost 3 bases. CDR3 length: 18 residues. Germline-derived CDR1 and CDR2 are SGDLS and YYNGEE. For the CDR3, the DNA is TGTGCCAGCAGCCCGCGGACTAGCGGGGGACCCCTCTACAATGAGCAGTTCTTC. Protein sequence: CASSPRTSGGPLYNEQFF.

The V call is TRBV3-1, the J call TRBJ1-4; 7 nucleotides line up with TRBD1. Germline assignment: CDR1 LGHDT and CDR2 YNNKEL (reference sequence). This CDR3 region has 17 residues. V gave up 4 bases and J gave up 3 bases; unmatched junction bases: 11. DNA of the CDR3: TGTGCCAGCAGCCCTTACAGGGGAGGCGCGGCTAATGAAAAACTGTTTTTT. Amino acid sequence: CASSPYRGGAANEKLFF.

This clonotype was detected only a few times. This chain connects TRBV18 to TRBJ1-5; D is possibly TRBD1 (6 bases). Trimming shortened V by 0 bases and J by 3 bases, and 12 bases separated the two germline ends. The CDR3 totals 16 residues. Germline CDR1 reads KGHSH; CDR2 reads LQKENI. CDR3 in DNA: TGTGCCAGCTCACCACCGGCTGCAGGGGACAATCAGCCCCAGCATTTT. As protein: CASSPPAAGDNQPQHF.

The chain has TRBV5-1 and TRBJ2-3; either TRBD1 or TRBD2 may fit D (5 bases each). Germline values: CDR1 SGHRS, CDR2 YFSETQ. The V gene lost 1 base and the J gene lost 0 bases, with 9 bases spanning the gap. This CDR3 contains 15 residues. CDR3 sequence reads: CASSLSGASTDTQYF. The CDR3, as DNA: TGCGCCAGCAGCTTGTCCGGGGCTAGCACAGATACGCAGTATTTT.

This clonotype was counted at least ten times. The chain combines TRBV7-2 with TRBJ1-5; D perhaps matches TRBD1 (5 bases). Trimming left V 1 base short and J 1 base short, with 8 bases between. Germline-derived CDR1 and CDR2 are SGHTA and FQGNSA. This CDR3 region has 15 residues. Here the CDR3 reads CASSLVGDSNQPQHF. CDR3 DNA sequence: TGTGCCAGCAGCTTAGTTGGGGACAGCAATCAGCCCCAGCATTTT.

In this sample, this clonotype turned up many times. This chain links TRBV20-1 with TRBJ2-3; 9 nucleotides line up with TRBD2. CDR3 length: 17 residues. Per germline, CDR1 DFQATT and CDR2 SNEGSKA (reference sequence). V was clipped by 6 bases and J by 2 bases; unmatched bases: 15. CDR3 DNA: TGCAGTGCCAGAATTAGCGGGGGCAAGATACACACAGATACGCAGTATTTT. It encodes CSARISGGKIHTDTQYF.

This clonotype was counted many times. The V gene is TRBV4-1, the J gene TRBJ2-3; 7 nucleotides line up with TRBD2. Germline V CDR1 and CDR2: MGHRA, YSYEKL. V lost 2 bases, J lost 1 base, and 6 bases stayed unmatched. The CDR3 extends over 16 amino acids. For the CDR3, the DNA is TGCGCCAGCAGCCAAAGGGCTAGCGGCCGCACAGATACGCAGTATTTT. It encodes CASSQRASGRTDTQYF.

This clonotype was recorded a few times. A clone one base away is much larger, so this may be a read error. The V and J genes are TRBV20-1 and TRBJ1-1; tentatively, D is TRBD1 (5 bases). This CDR3 is built from 13 residues. CDR1 and CDR2 (germline): DFQATT, SNEGSKA (reference sequence). The CDR3 region is CRASQEMNTEAFF. The DNA of the CDR3 is TGCAGAGCCTCACAGGAGATGAACACTGAAGCTTTCTTT.

The J gene is TRBJ1-1, the V gene TRBV6-1; the D is unclear. The CDR3 consists of 11 residues. Trimming left V 4 bases short and J 11 bases short, with 11 bases between. CDR1 is MNHNS and CDR2 is SASEGT in the germline V gene. The CDR3 region is CASSVAGGAFF. Here the CDR3 DNA reads TGTGCCAGCAGTGTGGCCGGCGGTGCTTTCTTT.

This clonotype was seen repeatedly, ten times or more. The chain is built from TRBV5-1 and TRBJ1-2; D might be TRBD1 (5 bases). Trimming stripped 4 bases from V and 4 bases from J, with 20 bases between. Germline values: CDR1 SGHRS, CDR2 YFSETQ. The CDR3 runs to 16 residues. CDR3 nucleotide sequence: TGCGCCAGCAGCAAGAATCAAGTTGGGGCGAGCTATGGCTACACCTTC. It yields the protein CASSKNQVGASYGYTF.

There are many counts of this clonotype. J is TRBJ2-2 and V is TRBV6-6; possible D gene TRBD2, 5 bases. The V gene lost 6 bases and the J gene lost 6 bases, with 8 bases spanning the gap. In germline, CDR1 is MNHNY, CDR2 SVGAGI (reference sequence). The CDR3 length is 12 residues. The chain's CDR3 is CASRLGAGELFF. CDR3 nucleotide sequence: TGTGCCAGCAGGCTCGGGGCCGGGGAGCTGTTTTTT.

This clonotype has at least ten counts. The V and J genes are TRBV5-1 and TRBJ1-1, with D possibly matching TRBD1 (6 bases). Germline values: CDR1 SGHRS, CDR2 YFSETQ. V lost 4 bases and J lost 2, with 12 bases in between. The CDR3 spans 14 residues. The CDR3 DNA reads TGCGCCAGCAGCAGAACAGGGATCAACACTGAAGCTTTCTTT. It specifies CASSRTGINTEAFF.

This clonotype was seen ten or more times. The genes are TRBV5-1 and TRBJ2-3; D possibly corresponds to TRBD2 (6 bases). CDR1 and CDR2 from the germline V gene are SGHRS and YFSETQ. The CDR3 is made up of 15 amino acids. The V gene lost 7 bases and the J gene lost 4 bases, with 19 bases spanning the gap. The CDR3 region has the DNA TGCGCCAGCGGTGACCGCCGGGCGGGGTCAGATACGCAGTATTTT. Amino acid sequence: CASGDRRAGSDTQYF.

Many counts were recorded for this clonotype. This chain uses TRBV5-1 with TRBJ1-2; tentatively, D is TRBD1 (5 bases). Per germline, CDR1 SGHRS and CDR2 YFSETQ. The CDR3 loop spans 12 amino acids. The germline V and J ends were trimmed by 7 bases and 3 bases, with 10 bases remaining between them. Written as DNA, the CDR3 is TGCGCCAGCGGCCGGGGGGACTATGGCTACACCTTC. Amino acid sequence: CASGRGDYGYTF. Full variable domain (missing parts from reference TRBV5-1 and TRBJ1-2): KAGVTQTPRYLIKTRGQQVTLSCSPISGHRSVSWYQQTPGQGLQFLFEYFSETQRNKGNFPGRFSGRQFSNSRSEMNVSTLELGDSALYLCASGRGDYGYTFGSGTRLTVV.

In its sample, this clonotype was seen many times. This rearrangement joins TRBV5-1 to TRBJ1-5; unclear D gene. CDR1 is SGHRS, CDR2 YFSETQ, per germline. V was trimmed by 4 bases and J by 0 bases, leaving 11 bases between them. The CDR3 length is 15 residues. This chain's CDR3 is CASSPGEISNQPQHF. The CDR3, as DNA: TGCGCCAGCAGCCCTGGGGAGATTAGCAATCAGCCCCAGCATTTT.

This clonotype was seen ten or more times. This chain joins TRBV5-1 and TRBJ1-1, with D perhaps matching TRBD1 (5 bases). Germline V gene lookup returns CDR1 SGHRS and CDR2 YFSETQ. Deletions cut 3 bases from V and 3 bases from J, with 15 bases between. The CDR3 spans 15 residues. The CDR3 DNA reads TGCGCCAGCAGCTCAAAGGGAACGGGGGACACTGAAGCTTTCTTT. This translates into CASSSKGTGDTEAFF.

This clonotype was seen many times. This sequence joins TRBV7-6 and TRBJ1-4, with D maybe TRBD1 (5 bases). Germline V gene lookup returns CDR1 SGHVS and CDR2 FNYEAQ. The CDR3 has 15 amino acids. V was trimmed by 2 bases and J by 1 base, leaving 8 bases between them. This CDR3 reads CASSLSGLTNEKLFF. CDR3 nucleotides: TGTGCCAGCAGCTTATCAGGGTTAACTAATGAAAAACTGTTTTTT. The full variable domain, in which reference TRBV7-6 and TRBJ1-4 provide the parts outside the CDR3, is GAGVSQSPRYKVTKRGQDVALRCDPISGHVSLYWYRQALGQGPEFLTYFNYEAQQDKSGLPNDRFSAERPEGSISTLTIQRTEQRDSAMYRCASSLSGLTNEKLFFGSGTQLSVL.

This clonotype was seen ten or more times. The V gene is TRBV27, the J gene TRBJ1-1; TRBD1 agrees at 7 bases. Losses at the gene ends were 3 bases for V and 11 bases for J; bases not matched to a gene: 9. Germline V CDR1 and CDR2: MNHEY, SMNVEV (reference sequence). CDR3 size: 13 residues. The DNA of the CDR3 is TGTGCCAGCAGTTTTAGGGAGACAGGGTACGCTTTCTTT. Protein product: CASSFRETGYAFF.